This T cell receptor beta chain was sequenced for a study of cytomegalovirus exposure and HLA in healthy donors. Across the study: A prior study identified 120 million or so unique TCR beta sequences from 200 million or so T cells.

It was with 60 Vbeta and 13 Jbeta primers that the PCR ran. In the authors' methods: A later analysis counted tens of millions of unique TCR beta chains, some 12 million shared. Assay used: immunoSEQ multiplex PCR; TCRdb lists only in-frame clones, some missing. The V and J calls and the clone size are those of that table, but D and trimming were determined from the DNA. The sample lists fewer than 100,000 clones; around 80% were seen once. Deletions cut 5 bases from V and 3 bases from J, with 16 bases between. Germline values: CDR1 MNHNS, CDR2 SASEGT. This CDR3 region has 15 residues. This sequence was found in a woman aged 55-70 years in good health and CMV-seronegative. V and J are TRBV6-1 and TRBJ1-1, with D possibly matching TRBD1 (5 bases). The specimen sequenced was PBMCs. Here the CDR3 reads CASSKMTARYTEAFF. Written as DNA, the CDR3 is TGTGCCAGCAGTAAAATGACAGCTAGATACACTGAAGCTTTCTTT.